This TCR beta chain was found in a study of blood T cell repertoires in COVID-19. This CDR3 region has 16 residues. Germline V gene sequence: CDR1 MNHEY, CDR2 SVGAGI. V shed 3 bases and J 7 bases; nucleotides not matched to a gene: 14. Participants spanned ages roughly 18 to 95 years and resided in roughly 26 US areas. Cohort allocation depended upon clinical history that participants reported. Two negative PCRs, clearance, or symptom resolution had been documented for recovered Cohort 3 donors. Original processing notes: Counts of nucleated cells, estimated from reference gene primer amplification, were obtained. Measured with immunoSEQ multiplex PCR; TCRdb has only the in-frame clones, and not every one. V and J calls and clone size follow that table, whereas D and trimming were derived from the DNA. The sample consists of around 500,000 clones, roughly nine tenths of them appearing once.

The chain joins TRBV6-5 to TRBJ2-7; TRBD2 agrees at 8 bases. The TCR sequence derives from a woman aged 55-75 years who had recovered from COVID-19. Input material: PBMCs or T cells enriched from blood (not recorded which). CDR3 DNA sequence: TGTGCCAGCAGTTATACCCTTACGGGGACTAGGAGGGAGCAGTACTTC. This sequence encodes CASSYTLTGTRREQYF.